This TCR beta chain stems from a study of shared clonotypes between healthy human individuals. Trimming pared 1 base from V and 3 bases from J, leaving 6 bases between. This CDR3 has 13 amino acids. The germline gives CDR1 LNHDA, CDR2 SQIVND (reference sequence). Sorted subsets were amplified in replicate PCRs using approximately 0.2 ug DNA, roughly 30,000 T cell genomes. Data came from immunoSEQ multiplex PCR; TCRdb stores just in-frame clones and leaves some out. The sample holds some 580,000 clones; 97% are singletons and the top ten take about 0.06%. In the case of this clone: The same CDR3 can be traced to other DNA sequences in this sample.

Nashville, Tennessee was home to all donors, who were Caucasian adults. This TCR derives from a woman in her thirties in good health. The specimen sequenced was naive CD4+ T cells sorted from blood. Sample subset: CD45RA+ positively selected. The chain is built from TRBV19 and TRBJ1-2; D is possibly TRBD1 (6 bases). The DNA of the CDR3 is TGTGCCAGTAGTATAGCAGGGGACTATGGCTACACCTTC. It codes for CASSIAGDYGYTF. The full variable domain, its missing parts supplied by reference TRBV19 and TRBJ1-2, is DGGITQSPKYLFRKEGQNVTLSCEQNLNHDAMYWYRQDPGQGLRLIYYSQIVNDFQKGDIAEGYSVSREKKESFPLTVTSAQKNPTAFYLCASSIAGDYGYTFGSGTRLTVV.